This TCR beta chain was identified during a study of T-cell reconstitution after alpha-beta-depleted transplantation in children. Study conclusions and caveats: Certain patients had high TCRbeta diversity at day 60, and it came from recipient T cells and thymic progenitors that survived. As was reported, about two months after transplant, alpha-beta T cells came from several hundred expanded graft clones. At one year after transplant, newly produced T cells mostly accounted for T-cell counts and diversity.

For TCRbeta, the library was prepared with unique molecular identifiers. TCRdb re-called the PCR reads through MiXCR, storing one row per CDR3 protein. Among a few hundred thousand distinct CDR3 sequences listed, 20% to 30% were seen once. Germline lookup yields CDR1 KGHSH and CDR2 LQKENI. Trimming removed 1 base from V and 5 bases from J; junction bases left unmatched: 5. The CDR3 spans 14 residues. Worth noting for this clonotype: The antigen is undetermined.

Sequencing was performed on PBMCs, taken before TCRalphabeta/CD19-depleted stem cell transplant. The chain combines TRBV18 with TRBJ2-7, with 7 bases fitting TRBD1. The receptor was derived from a boy under three years old with Wiskott-Aldrich syndrome, due to receive a stem cell transplant. The CDR3 DNA reads TGTGCCAGCTCACCACTGGGACAGTTTCACGAGCAGTACTTC. It codes for CASSPLGQFHEQYF.